The rows below give T cell receptor beta chains drawn from one sample of a study of T cell responses to AZD1222 COVID-19 vaccine. Here immunoSEQ multiplex PCR was the method, and the copy in TCRdb shows in-frame clones only, minus some. The sample lists 98,000 or so clones, about 93% occurring once. Sequences were derived from peripheral blood, sampled on day 0 of AZD1222 vaccination. All receptors come from an adult in good health. The CDR3 runs from the conserved cysteine through the conserved F or W.

>TRBJ1-3|13|TRBV19
CASSDQGQDTIYF
>TRBJ1-4|15|TRBV5-6
CASSGRDSYDDKLFF
>TRBJ2-3|13|TRBV9
CASSVGRADTQYF
>TRBJ1-4|14|TRBV7-9
CASSFGGLNEKLFF
>TRBJ2-1|16|TRBV10-3
CAIRTASGRASNEQFF
>TRBJ2-2|17|TRBV19
CASTAPIGTRYTGELFF
>TRBJ2-7|14|TRBV7-9
CASSSQGRRSEQYF
>TRBJ1-1|14|TRBV6-5
CASSYLQGGTEAFF
>TRBJ2-5|16|TRBV6-6
CASSWVGTGHQETQYF
>TRBJ2-1|16|TRBV27
CASNSPRTGKYNEQFF
>TRBJ1-2|13|TRBV6-5
CASRLGGPYGYTF
>TRBJ1-4|13|TRBV19
CASSLQGWEKLFF
>TRBJ1-1|12|TRBV10-3
CAISDRDTKAFF
>TRBJ2-3|14|TRBV5-1
CASSLGQERDTQYF
>TRBJ2-1|15|TRBV3-1/TRBV3-2
CASSQVNRDYNEQFF